The 32 T cell receptor beta chains reported below all come from one sample, sequenced in a study of cytomegalovirus exposure and HLA in healthy donors. Primers for the PCR totalled 60 Vbeta and 13 Jbeta. Assay used: immunoSEQ multiplex PCR; TCRdb lists only in-frame clones, some missing. The sample lists about 160,000 clones, around 74% occurring once. Material: PBMCs. The receptor set was obtained from a man in his forties or fifties in good health and CMV-seropositive.

The chain employs TRBV6-5 and TRBJ2-7; D perhaps matches TRBD2 (6 bases). Between the trimmed V and J ends, which lost 5 bases and 2 bases, there was a span of 13 bases. The germline V gene has CDR1 MNHEY and CDR2 SVGAGI. CDR3 size: 14 residues. CDR3 nucleotide sequence: TGTGCCAGCAGTATAAATTCGGGGGCCTACGAGCAGTACTTC. Translating gives CASSINSGAYEQYF.

V gene TRBV10-3 combines with J gene TRBJ2-7; 8 bases are shared with TRBD2. CDR1 is ENHRY, CDR2 SYGVKD, per germline. The J segment lost 5 bases and the V segment lost 4 bases, leaving 7 bases of the junction unmatched. This CDR3 has 14 residues. The CDR3 protein is CAISVGAGGHEQYF. For the CDR3, the DNA is TGTGCCATCAGTGTCGGGGCGGGAGGCCACGAGCAGTACTTC.

This clone has only one observation. J is TRBJ2-1 and V is TRBV19; TRBD1 matches 7 bases. With 0 bases clipped from V and 8 bases from J, the junction kept 7 bases outside the gene matches. This CDR3 spans 15 amino acids. The germline V gene encodes CDR1 LNHDA and CDR2 SQIVND (reference sequence). CDR3 DNA sequence: TGTGCCAGTAGTATAGATATAGGGGGCGGCTATGAGCAGTTCTTC. It specifies CASSIDIGGGYEQFF.

The V gene is TRBV18, the J gene TRBJ2-1, with 8 bases identical to TRBD2. Germline values: CDR1 KGHSH, CDR2 LQKENI. The CDR3 consists of 16 residues. Trimming cost V 0 bases and J 6 bases; bases outside gene matches: 7. This chain's CDR3 is CASSPPGGRRSNEQFF. In DNA form, the CDR3 reads TGTGCCAGCTCACCACCAGGCGGGAGGAGATCCAATGAGCAGTTCTTC.

The chain joins TRBV6-1 to TRBJ1-5; 10 nucleotides align to TRBD1. The length of the CDR3 is 14 residues. The V and J ends lost 8 bases and 4 bases, in that order; junction bases with no gene match: 5. Germline V gives CDR1 MNHNS, CDR2 SASEGT. The CDR3 nucleotides are TGTGCCAGCTCATGGGGACAGGGGAATCAGCCCCAGCATTTT. It codes for CASSWGQGNQPQHF.

The chain links TRBV10-1 to TRBJ2-7; 9 bases match TRBD1. V shed 4 bases, J shed 0 bases, and the junction held 13 bases outside the gene matches. The CDR3 is 18 residues long. Germline values: CDR1 WNHNN, CDR2 SYGVQD (reference sequence). The CDR3 protein is CASSGPLRGQGPSYEQYF. The CDR3, as DNA: TGCGCCAGCAGTGGCCCTCTAAGGGGACAGGGACCCTCCTACGAGCAGTACTTC.

The chain combines TRBV28 with TRBJ1-1; D unclear. The CDR3 has 15 residues. Trimming removed 0 bases at V and 0 bases at J, with 8 bases between. Looked up from germline, CDR1 is MDHEN and CDR2 is SYDVKM. This chain's CDR3 is CASSLWSGVNTEAFF. As DNA, the CDR3 is TGTGCCAGCAGTTTATGGAGTGGAGTGAACACTGAAGCTTTCTTT.

This clone has only one observation. The same CDR3 can be traced to other DNA sequences in this sample. The rearrangement uses TRBV5-1 and TRBJ2-1; 12 bases map to TRBD2. The CDR3 runs to 17 residues. V gave up 0 bases and J gave up 8 bases; unmatched junction bases: 9. The germline V gene has CDR1 SGHRS and CDR2 YFSETQ. Written as DNA, the CDR3 is TGCGCCAGCAGCTTGGCCTTACTAGCGGGAGGATTGGATGAGCAGTTCTTC. This translates into CASSLALLAGGLDEQFF. The whole variable domain, filled in from reference TRBV5-1 and TRBJ2-1, reads KAGVTQTPRYLIKTRGQQVTLSCSPISGHRSVSWYQQTPGQGLQFLFEYFSETQRNKGNFPGRFSGRQFSNSRSEMNVSTLELGDSALYLCASSLALLAGGLDEQFFGPGTRLTVL.

V usage is TRBV7-9 and J usage is TRBJ2-5; 8 nucleotides line up with TRBD1. The J call is doubtful: the DNA matches TRBJ2-7 better. The CDR3 loop spans 15 amino acids. Germline-derived CDR1 and CDR2 are SEHNR and FQNEAQ (reference sequence). Written as DNA, the CDR3 is TGTGCCAGCAGCGCGTCCGGGACAGGCTCCTACGAGCAGTACTTC. Its translation is CASSASGTGSYEQYF.

The genes are TRBV5-1 and TRBJ1-1; tentative D call: TRBD1 (6 bases). CDR3 length equals 16 residues. From germline, CDR1 is SGHRS and CDR2 YFSETQ. With 2 bases removed from V and 4 bases from J, the gap between germline ends came to 18 bases. CDR3 sequence reads: CASSLMTGIRGTEAFF. CDR3 bases: TGCGCCAGCAGCTTAATGACAGGAATCAGAGGCACTGAAGCTTTCTTT. Complete variable domain (other parts from reference TRBV5-1 and TRBJ1-1): KAGVTQTPRYLIKTRGQQVTLSCSPISGHRSVSWYQQTPGQGLQFLFEYFSETQRNKGNFPGRFSGRQFSNSRSEMNVSTLELGDSALYLCASSLMTGIRGTEAFFGQGTRLTVV.

This chain uses TRBV2 with TRBJ2-2; D is uncertain. The CDR3 runs to 14 residues. CDR1 SNHLY and CDR2 FYNNEI come from the germline V gene. Trimming removed 7 bases at V and 1 base at J, with 10 bases between. The CDR3 DNA sequence: TGTGCCAGCAATCGCCAGTTGAACACCGGGGAGCTGTTTTTT. It translates to CASNRQLNTGELFF.

The chain couples TRBV27 to TRBJ2-7, with D tentatively TRBD1 (6 bases). Germline V lookup: CDR1 MNHEY, CDR2 SMNVEV (reference sequence). CDR3 length: 14 amino acids. V was clipped by 2 bases and J by 7 bases, with 15 bases between them. The CDR3 here is CASSLVGAGVEQYF. The CDR3 DNA reads TGTGCCAGCAGTTTAGTGGGGGCAGGGGTTGAGCAGTACTTC.

The chain uses TRBV11-1 and TRBJ2-7, with 7 positions matching TRBD2. This CDR3 is 16 amino acids long. Germline CDR1 is SGHAT and CDR2 is FQDESV (reference sequence). Losses at the gene ends were 5 bases for V and 2 bases for J; bases not matched to a gene: 12. This CDR3 reads CASSPVGSSGAYEQYF. Here the CDR3 DNA reads TGTGCCAGCAGCCCAGTCGGGTCTAGCGGAGCCTACGAGCAGTACTTC.

This chain uses TRBV14 with TRBJ2-1, with 13 bases lining up with TRBD2. Losses at the gene ends were 4 bases for V and 8 bases for J; bases not matched to a gene: 5. The CDR3 consists of 15 residues. Germline V gene lookup returns CDR1 SGHDN and CDR2 FVKESK. This CDR3 reads CASSPGLAGTYEQFF. CDR3 coding DNA: TGTGCCAGCAGCCCGGGACTAGCGGGAACTTATGAGCAGTTCTTC.

The sample holds one count of this clone. The chain uses TRBV6-5 and TRBJ1-4, with D uncertain. The germline V gene encodes CDR1 MNHEY and CDR2 SVGAGI. V lost 6 bases and J lost 8, with 10 bases in between. The CDR3 is 12 residues long. The CDR3 bases are TGTGCCAGCAGACGGACGGGGGAAAAACTGTTTTTT. It yields the protein CASRRTGEKLFF.

The chain has TRBV4-1 and TRBJ1-6; weak D call: TRBD1 (5 bases). The CDR3 has 16 residues. V was cut by 3 bases and J by 6 bases, with 15 bases left in between. Germline loops: CDR1 MGHRA, CDR2 YSYEKL. In nucleotides, the CDR3 is TGCGCCAGCAGCCACATGGGGCAAATGGGTAATTCACCCCTCCACTTT. Residues: CASSHMGQMGNSPLHF.

The chain joins TRBV11-2 to TRBJ2-7; D may be TRBD2 (7 bases). Germline values: CDR1 SGHAT, CDR2 FQNNGV. This CDR3 contains 14 residues. V was pared by 3 bases and J by 3 bases, with 12 bases between. Here the CDR3 DNA reads TGTGCCAGCAGCTTTGGGGGAGGGGGCTACGAGCAGTACTTC. This codes for CASSFGGGGYEQYF.

The chain uses TRBV27 and TRBJ1-6, with D possibly matching TRBD1 (5 bases). Germline V gene lookup returns CDR1 MNHEY and CDR2 SMNVEV (reference sequence). Trimming pared 5 bases from V and 5 bases from J, leaving 13 bases between. CDR3 length: 15 amino acids. CDR3: CASSVETVNNSPLHF. The CDR3 bases are TGTGCCAGCAGTGTCGAGACAGTTAATAATTCACCCCTCCACTTT.

The V call is TRBV7-9, the J call TRBJ2-1; D perhaps matches TRBD2 (6 bases). Deletions cut 0 bases from V and 1 base from J, with 10 bases between. This CDR3 has 16 amino acids. CDR1 and CDR2 from the germline V gene are SEHNR and FQNEAQ (reference sequence). CDR3 coding DNA: TGTGCCAGCAGCTTAGCCGGGACTTGGTCCTACAATGAGCAGTTCTTC. Protein sequence: CASSLAGTWSYNEQFF.

The chain combines TRBV29-1 with TRBJ2-7; 12 bases are a match to TRBD1. Per germline, CDR1 SQVTM and CDR2 ANQGSEA. With 6 bases clipped from V and 5 bases from J, the junction kept 8 bases outside the gene matches. This CDR3 is built from 14 residues. DNA of the CDR3: TGCAGCGTCCGAATCGGGACAGGGGGCGACGAGCAGTACTTC. Translating gives CSVRIGTGGDEQYF.

This chain links TRBV6-1 with TRBJ2-1, with TRBD2 identical over 7 bases. The CDR3 extends over 16 amino acids. Per the germline V gene, CDR1 is MNHNS and CDR2 is SASEGT. J was trimmed by 2 bases and V by 3 bases; bases with no gene match: 7. Here the CDR3 DNA reads TGTGCCAGCAGTGACAAGCTAGCGGTACCCTACAATGAGCAGTTCTTC. It encodes CASSDKLAVPYNEQFF.

This clone appeared a few times. CDR3 DNA sequence: TGTGCCTTGGAGGCGGGTAATTCACCCCTCCACTTT. This translates into CALEAGNSPLHF. The chain combines TRBV30 with TRBJ1-6; D gene uncertain. The V and J ends lost 7 bases and 6 bases respectively, with 10 bases between them. Germline CDR1 GTSNPN, CDR2 SVGIG (reference sequence). The CDR3 sequence is 12 residues long.

The DNA of the CDR3 is TGTGCCAGCAGTCCATGGGACAGGGGGGAAGAGACCCAGTACTTC. Translation: CASSPWDRGEETQYF. The V and J genes are TRBV27 and TRBJ2-5; 11 nucleotides align to TRBD1. The CDR3 totals 15 residues. Germline CDR1 reads MNHEY; CDR2 reads SMNVEV (reference sequence). Losses at the gene ends were 5 bases for V and 3 bases for J; bases not matched to a gene: 5.

The V gene is TRBV6-5, the J gene TRBJ1-1; 7 bases map to TRBD1. There are 13 residues in the CDR3. The trim removed 2 bases at V and 6 bases at J, leaving 3 bases unmatched. Germline assignment: CDR1 MNHEY and CDR2 SVGAGI. CDR3 sequence: CASSYPGQAEAFF. DNA of the CDR3: TGTGCCAGCAGTTACCCAGGACAGGCTGAAGCTTTCTTT.

The chain is built from TRBV15 and TRBJ1-1; D not certain. The CDR3 covers 16 residues. Per the germline V gene, CDR1 is LNHNV and CDR2 is YYDKDF (reference sequence). The ends were cut back, 0 bases at V and 0 bases at J, with 11 bases in the middle. CDR3: CATSRDERTMNTEAFF. The CDR3 nucleotides are TGTGCCACCAGCAGAGATGAGAGAACCATGAACACTGAAGCTTTCTTT.

This chain links TRBV19 with TRBJ1-6; a possible D gene is TRBD1 (5 bases). The CDR3 runs to 16 residues. Germline V gene lookup returns CDR1 LNHDA and CDR2 SQIVND (reference sequence). V was shortened by 6 bases and J by 2 bases, with 14 bases between the two germline ends. CDR3 coding DNA: TGTGCCAGTAGAGACCAGGGCCGGCCCTATAATTCACCCCTCCACTTT. This codes for CASRDQGRPYNSPLHF.

This chain links TRBV5-4 with TRBJ2-1; 11 bases are a match to TRBD2. The germline V gene encodes CDR1 SGHNT and CDR2 YYREEE (reference sequence). V shed 4 bases and J 0 bases; nucleotides not matched to a gene: 6. This CDR3 has 17 amino acids. CDR3 sequence: CASSGGTSGSSYNEQFF. In DNA form, the CDR3 reads TGTGCCAGCAGCGGCGGGACTAGCGGAAGCTCCTACAATGAGCAGTTCTTC.

The chain uses TRBV6-1 and TRBJ2-1; no definite D call. The CDR3 is 11 residues long. V shed 2 bases and J shed 10 bases, with 6 bases lying between them. Germline V lookup: CDR1 MNHNS, CDR2 SASEGT. This chain's CDR3 is CASSESPEQFF. CDR3 in DNA: TGTGCCAGCAGTGAAAGCCCCGAGCAGTTCTTC.

This chain links TRBV19 with TRBJ2-3; the match to TRBD1 covers 7 bases. V gave up 5 bases and J gave up 4 bases; unmatched junction bases: 6. CDR3 length: 14 amino acids. Germline V CDR1 and CDR2: LNHDA, SQIVND (reference sequence). The CDR3 loop is CASSPRQGPDTQYF. CDR3 DNA: TGTGCCAGTAGTCCCCGACAGGGCCCAGATACGCAGTATTTT.

The chain carries TRBV18 and TRBJ2-1, with D possibly being TRBD2 (6 bases). CDR3 length: 17 residues. CDR1 KGHSH and CDR2 LQKENI come from the germline V gene. V lost 1 base and J lost 4, with 17 bases in between. The CDR3 coding sequence is TGTGCCAGCTCACCACAAAAGAGAAGCGGGCCGTACAATGAGCAGTTCTTC. Translated: CASSPQKRSGPYNEQFF.

This clone was observed a single time. The rearrangement uses TRBV6-5 and TRBJ2-1; a possible D gene is TRBD2 (5 bases). V was pared by 8 bases and J by 4 bases, with 12 bases between. The CDR3 consists of 13 residues. The germline gives CDR1 MNHEY, CDR2 SVGAGI. The CDR3 protein is CASSGRLYNEQFF. CDR3 DNA: TGTGCCAGCTCGGGAAGGCTTTACAATGAGCAGTTCTTC.

This sequence joins TRBV2 and TRBJ1-1; 12 bases are shared with TRBD1. V shed 4 bases, J shed 0 bases, and the junction held 6 bases outside the gene matches. The CDR3 is made up of 17 amino acids. Looked up from germline, CDR1 is SNHLY and CDR2 is FYNNEI. The CDR3 coding sequence is TGTGCCAGCAGTGGGGACAGGGGGCAGACTATGAACACTGAAGCTTTCTTT. It specifies CASSGDRGQTMNTEAFF.